This T cell receptor beta chain was identified during a study of T cell responses to AZD1222 COVID-19 vaccine. Study-level findings and limits: In the spike-specific TCR repertoire, nearly half reportedly target unmutated variant regions. Possibly, clonal diversity was underestimated; donors were largely white British and included more females. Spike-wide coverage was observed for vaccine-associated CD4 TCRs, with dominant responses at 160-218 and 743-854.

Of note for this clone: Its antigen is still unknown.

The repertoire was sequenced with immunoSEQ multiplex PCR; TCRdb's copy has only in-frame clones and lacks some. The sample contains about 130,000 clones, about 86% of which appear only once. The clonotype comes from an adult in good health. Specimen: peripheral blood, collected on day 0 of AZD1222 vaccination.

The CDR3 region has the DNA TGCAGTGCTAGAGGACTCTACGAGCAGTACTTC. Translated: CSARGLYEQYF. The chain has TRBV20-1 and TRBJ2-7, with D hard to call. The ends were cut back, 1 base at V and 3 bases at J, with 4 bases in the middle. The CDR3 spans 11 residues. The germline gives CDR1 DFQATT, CDR2 SNEGSKA (reference sequence).